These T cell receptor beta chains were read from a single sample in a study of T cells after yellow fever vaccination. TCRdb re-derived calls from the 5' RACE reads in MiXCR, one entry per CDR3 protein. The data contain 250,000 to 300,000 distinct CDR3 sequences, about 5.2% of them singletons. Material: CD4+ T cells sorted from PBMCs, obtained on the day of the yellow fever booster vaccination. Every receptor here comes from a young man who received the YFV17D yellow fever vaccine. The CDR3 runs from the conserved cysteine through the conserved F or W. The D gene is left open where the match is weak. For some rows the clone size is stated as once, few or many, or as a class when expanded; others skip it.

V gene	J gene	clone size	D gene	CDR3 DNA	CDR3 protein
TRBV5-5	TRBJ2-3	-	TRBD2	TGTGCCAGCAGCACCGGACTAGCGGGGGGAGCAGATACGCAGTATTTT	CASSTGLAGGADTQYF
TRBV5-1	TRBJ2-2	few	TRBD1	TGCGCCAGCAGCTTGATGGGACAGGGAACCGGGGAGCTGTTTTTT	CASSLMGQGTGELFF
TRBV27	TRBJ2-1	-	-	TGTGCCAGCAGCTGGCAGGCCTACAATGAGCAGTTCTTC	CASSWQAYNEQFF
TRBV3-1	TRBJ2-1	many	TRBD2	TGTGCCAGCACCCTCACTCCGGGACTAGCGTACAATGAGCAGTTCTTC	CASTLTPGLAYNEQFF
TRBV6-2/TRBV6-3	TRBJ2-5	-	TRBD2	TGTGCCAGCAAGGGAGGGGCGGGGCCTGGGACCCAGTACTTC	CASKGGAGPGTQYF
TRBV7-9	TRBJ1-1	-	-	TGTGCCAGCAGCTTCTTCCGTGGTGAAGCTTTCTTT	CASSFFRGEAFF
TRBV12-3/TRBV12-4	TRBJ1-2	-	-	TGTGCCAGCAGTTTCCGGAGAGGAGGGAGGACCTTC	CASSFRRGGRTF
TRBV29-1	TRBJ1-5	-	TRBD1	TGCAGCGCCGCCGGGACAGGGGATCAGCCCCAGCATTTT	CSAAGTGDQPQHF
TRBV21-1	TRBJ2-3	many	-	TGTGCCAGCAGCAAAGGGGGAACCTACCCAGATACGCAGTATTTT	CASSKGGTYPDTQYF
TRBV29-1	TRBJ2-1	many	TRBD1	TGCAGCGTTCCCCGGAGGACAGGGGCGCCCAATGAGCAGTTCTTC	CSVPRRTGAPNEQFF
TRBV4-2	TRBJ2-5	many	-	TGTGCCAGCAGCCAAGGAGGAGCGGGCCGGGAGACCCAGTACTTC	CASSQGGAGRETQYF
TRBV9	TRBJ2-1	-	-	TGTGCCAGCAGCGTACTTCCGAGCTCCTACAATGAGCAGTTCTTC	CASSVLPSSYNEQFF
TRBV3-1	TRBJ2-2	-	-	TGTGCCAGCAGCCAACTTTTGGGCCGGGGGAAGACCGGGGAGCTGTTTTTT	CASSQLLGRGKTGELFF
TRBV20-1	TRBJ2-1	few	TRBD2	TGCAGTGCTAGAGTAGCGGGGGGCCTTAGCTCCTACAATGAGCAGTTCTTC	CSARVAGGLSSYNEQFF
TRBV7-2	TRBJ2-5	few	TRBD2	TGTGCCAGCAGCTTAGGCCCAGCGGGGGGGGAAGAGACCCAGTACTTC	CASSLGPAGGEETQYF